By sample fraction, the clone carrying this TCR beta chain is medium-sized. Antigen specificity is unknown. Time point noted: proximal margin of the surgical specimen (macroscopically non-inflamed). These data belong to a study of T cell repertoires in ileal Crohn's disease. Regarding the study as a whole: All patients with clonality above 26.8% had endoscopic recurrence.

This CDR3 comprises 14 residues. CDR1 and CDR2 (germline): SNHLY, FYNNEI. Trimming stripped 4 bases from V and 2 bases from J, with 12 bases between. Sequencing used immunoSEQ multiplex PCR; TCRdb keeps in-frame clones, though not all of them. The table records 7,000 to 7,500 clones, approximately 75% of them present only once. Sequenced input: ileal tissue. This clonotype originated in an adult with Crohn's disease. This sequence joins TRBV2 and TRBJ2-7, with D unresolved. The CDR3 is CASSVWPVTYEQYF. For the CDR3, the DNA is TGTGCCAGCAGTGTGTGGCCGGTAACCTACGAGCAGTACTTC.